Given below is one T cell receptor (beta chain) in context. These data come from a study of CD8+CD57+ T cells in acquired aplastic anemia. Study at large: Sorted CD4+ and CD8+ cell DNA averaged around 3.5 ug.

In patients chosen for sequencing, flow cytometry had shown CD8+CD57+ cell expansion. There were no patients without severe acquired aplastic anemia. Patients had undergone no therapy by the time their blood was sampled. Investigators profiled TCR beta VDJ and CDR3 from genomic DNA template. A single record per CDR3 protein comes from TCRdb applying MiXCR to the reads. Found here are about 190,000 distinct CDR3 sequences, approximately 50% of them singletons; the top ten hold 8% to 10%. Trimming cost V 3 bases and J 3 bases; bases outside gene matches: 8. Germline V CDR1 and CDR2: SNHLY, FYNNEI. The CDR3 contains 15 residues.

This chain uses TRBV2 with TRBJ2-7, with 7 bases fitting TRBD2. The source is a human donor with aplastic anemia. Specimen: sorted CD4+, CD8+, or CD8+CD57+ T cells (not recorded which) from PBMCs. This CDR3 is CASSDPLADLYEQYF. The CDR3 bases are TGTGCCAGCAGTGATCCGCTAGCGGATCTCTACGAGCAGTACTTC.